This T cell receptor beta chain was recorded in a study of T cell changes during pregnancy in multiple sclerosis. CDR3 length: 14 residues. Germline CDR1 is SNHLY and CDR2 is FYNNEI. Between the trimmed V and J ends, which lost 5 bases and 1 base, there was a span of 8 bases. This clone was seen just once. The data were produced by immunoSEQ multiplex PCR, yet TCRdb's version contains in-frame clones alone and is incomplete. The sample includes about 24,000 clones, about 88% of them seen just once. The rearrangement links TRBV2 to TRBJ2-2; the D is unclear. The receptor was isolated from a female donor in good health, enrolled as a control in a pregnancy study. The specimen comprised CD4+ T cells from peripheral blood mononuclear cells, sampled in the first trimester of pregnancy. The CDR3 sequence: CASSSRQNTGELFF. The CDR3 DNA is TGTGCCAGCAGTAGTCGACAGAACACCGGGGAGCTGTTTTTT.